The sample holds many counts of the clone carrying this T cell receptor beta chain. Its antigen is not known. The sample belongs to a study of read filtering for tumor transcriptome and immune sequencing. Across the study: Among patients, roughly 17 were male and approximately 15 female, aged about 40 to 90 (mean about 69). RNA-seq yielded only about 75 to 1273 TCR reads, IR-seq about 3.5 to 11 million. Regarding the study as a whole: RNA-seq captured clonotypes less deeply and reliably than IR-seq.

The germline CDR1 and CDR2 sequences are SQVTM and ANQGSEA. The CDR3 has 14 amino acids. J gave up 0 bases and V 4 bases, and 6 bases lay outside the gene matches. This library used roughly 430 ng RNA and molecular barcoded adaptors spanning alpha/delta and beta/gamma chains. From the reads, TCRdb called clonotypes with MiXCR, one entry per CDR3 protein. The sample carries 100,000 to 150,000 distinct CDR3 sequences, under 15% recorded once. Every patient had bone marrow sampled while the disease was active. What was sequenced was a population of CD138-negative cells sorted from bone marrow. The gene calls are TRBV29-1 and TRBJ2-7, with 7 positions matching TRBD2. This TCR derives from a donor older than 35 with multiple myeloma. CDR3 region: CSVAEGTTSYEQYF. In nucleotides, the CDR3 is TGCAGCGTTGCGGAAGGGACTACCTCCTACGAGCAGTACTTC.